This T cell receptor beta chain emerged from a study of T-cell reconstitution after alpha-beta-depleted transplantation in children. Germline V CDR1 and CDR2: SQVTM, ANQGSEA. The CDR3 sequence is 11 residues long. V lost 4 bases and J 6 bases, leaving 6 bases between the germline ends. The sample holds many counts of this clonotype. For TCRbeta, the library was prepared with unique molecular identifiers. One entry per CDR3 protein results from TCRdb running MiXCR on the PCR reads. The sample lists around 600,000 distinct CDR3 sequences, approximately 15% occurring once. The rearrangement uses TRBV29-1 and TRBJ2-2, with D hard to call. The sequencing used PBMCs from the stem cell graft donor, collected from the stem cell graft. The clonotype comes from a human donor who donated a stem cell graft to a child with acute myeloid leukemia. CDR3 sequence (DNA): TGCAGCGTTGTGGTGGCCGGGGAGCTGTTTTTT. Protein sequence: CSVVVAGELFF.